A selection of T cell receptor beta chains follows, all from one sample in a study of T cells in tuberculosis. Sequencing was performed with immunoSEQ multiplex PCR; in TCRdb, only in-frame clones are kept and a portion is missing. The table includes 30,000 to 40,000 clones, approximately 96% detected once. Input material: PBMCs. The receptors stem from a donor between 10 and 35 years old with latent tuberculosis or without tuberculosis infection. Both conserved end residues are part of each CDR3. A D gene is named only where the DNA matches it firmly.

NA TRBJ2-2 TRBV9 CASSVGLANTGELFF TGTGCCAGCAGCGTAGGGCTCGCGAACACCGGGGAGCTGTTTTTT
TRBD2 TRBJ2-7 TRBV19 CASSIGGREAAEQYF TGTGCCAGTAGTATAGGGGGCCGGGAGGCGGCCGAGCAGTACTTC
NA TRBJ1-1 TRBV28 CASSLGGYQNTEAFF TGTGCCAGCAGCCTCGGGGGGTACCAGAACACTGAAGCTTTCTTT
TRBD1 TRBJ1-1 TRBV5-1 CASSSIQGTGETEAFF TGCGCCAGCAGCTCCATACAGGGGACGGGAGAAACTGAAGCTTTCTTT
NA TRBJ1-2 TRBV6-1 CASSAITLGGAYGYTF TGTGCCAGCAGTGCCATAACCTTAGGGGGGGCGTATGGCTACACCTTC
TRBD1 TRBJ1-4 TRBV13 CASSHTGGNEKLFF TGTGCCAGCAGCCATACAGGGGGGAATGAAAAACTGTTTTTT
TRBD2 TRBJ2-5 TRBV4-1 CASSQTASGRAAQETQYF TGCGCCAGCAGCCAAACGGCTAGCGGGAGGGCAGCCCAAGAGACCCAGTACTTC
NA TRBJ1-1 TRBV14 CASSQDLGGRGEAFF TGTGCCAGCAGCCAAGACTTAGGGGGTAGGGGTGAAGCTTTCTTT
NA TRBJ2-1 TRBV6-6 CASTRRPSSYNEQFF TGTGCCAGCACCCGGAGACCTAGCTCCTACAATGAGCAGTTCTTC
NA TRBJ1-5 TRBV6-6 CASSATASNQPQHF TGTGCCAGCAGTGCCACAGCCAGCAATCAGCCCCAGCATTTT
TRBD1 TRBJ1-2 TRBV5-1 CASSFGQGVDYGYTF TGCGCCAGCAGCTTCGGACAGGGGGTAGACTATGGCTACACCTTC
NA TRBJ1-2 TRBV30 CAWSRGTKNGYTF TGTGCCTGGAGCAGGGGTACTAAGAATGGCTACACCTTC
NA TRBJ1-1 TRBV11-2 CASSFSPRVGSTEAFF TGTGCCAGCAGCTTCTCCCCCAGGGTGGGAAGCACTGAAGCTTTCTTT
NA TRBJ1-5 TRBV18 CASSPNRSYRYSNQPQHF TGTGCCAGCTCACCAAACCGTTCGTACAGGTATAGCAATCAGCCCCAGCATTTT
TRBD1 TRBJ1-1 TRBV10-3 CAIWGRGQLNTEAFF TGTGCCATCTGGGGAAGGGGACAGCTGAACACTGAAGCTTTCTTT
TRBD2 TRBJ2-3 TRBV5-1 CASSPIPSGGSTDTQYF TGCGCCAGCAGCCCCATACCATCGGGAGGGAGCACAGATACGCAGTATTTT
NA TRBJ2-5 TRBV7-9 CASSLPSQETQYF TGTGCCAGCAGCTTACCCAGCCAAGAGACCCAGTACTTC
NA TRBJ2-1 TRBV7-2 CASRPTYYNEQFF TGTGCCAGCAGACCTACTTACTACAATGAGCAGTTCTTC